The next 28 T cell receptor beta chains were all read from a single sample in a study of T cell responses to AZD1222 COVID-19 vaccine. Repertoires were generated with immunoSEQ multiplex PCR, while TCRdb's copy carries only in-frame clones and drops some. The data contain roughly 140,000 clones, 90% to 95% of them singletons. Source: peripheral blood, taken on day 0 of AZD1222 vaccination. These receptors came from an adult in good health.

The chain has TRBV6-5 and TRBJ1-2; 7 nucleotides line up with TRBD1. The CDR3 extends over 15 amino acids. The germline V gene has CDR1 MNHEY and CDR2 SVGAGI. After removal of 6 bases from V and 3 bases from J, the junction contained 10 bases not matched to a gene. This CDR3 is CASSSSHRGDYGYTF. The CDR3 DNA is TGTGCCAGCAGCTCCAGCCACAGGGGCGACTATGGCTACACCTTC.

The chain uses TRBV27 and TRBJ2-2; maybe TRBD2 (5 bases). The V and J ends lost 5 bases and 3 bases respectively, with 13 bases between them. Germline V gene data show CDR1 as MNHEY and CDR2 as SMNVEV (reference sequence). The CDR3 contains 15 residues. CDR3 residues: CASSPRGLYTGELFF. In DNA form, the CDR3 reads TGTGCCAGCAGTCCTCGGGGTTTGTACACCGGGGAGCTGTTTTTT.

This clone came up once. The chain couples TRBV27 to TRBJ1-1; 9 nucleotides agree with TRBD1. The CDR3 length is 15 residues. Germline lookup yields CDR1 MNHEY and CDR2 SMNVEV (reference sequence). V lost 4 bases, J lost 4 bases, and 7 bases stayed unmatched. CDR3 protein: CASSSAQGAGTEAFF. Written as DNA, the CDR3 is TGTGCCAGCAGTTCGGCACAGGGGGCTGGCACTGAAGCTTTCTTT.

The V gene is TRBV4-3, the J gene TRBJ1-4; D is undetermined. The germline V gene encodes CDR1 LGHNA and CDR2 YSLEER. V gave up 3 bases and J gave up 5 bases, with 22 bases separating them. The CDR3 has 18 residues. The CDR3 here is CASSHAPSLGQVNEKLFF. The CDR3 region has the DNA TGCGCCAGCAGCCACGCACCGTCGTTGGGTCAGGTGAATGAAAAACTGTTTTTT.

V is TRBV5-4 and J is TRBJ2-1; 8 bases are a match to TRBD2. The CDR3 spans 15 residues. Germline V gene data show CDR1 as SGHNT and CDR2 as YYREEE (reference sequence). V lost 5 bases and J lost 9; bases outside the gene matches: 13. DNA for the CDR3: TGTGCCAGCAGTCAGAACCCGGGAGGGCCTGCTGAGCAGTTCTTC. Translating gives CASSQNPGGPAEQFF.

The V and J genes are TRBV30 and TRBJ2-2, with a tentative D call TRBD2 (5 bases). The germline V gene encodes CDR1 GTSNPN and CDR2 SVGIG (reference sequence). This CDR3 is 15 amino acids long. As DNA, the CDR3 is TGTTTCCTTCCTTTTCTCCCCGGGGAAACCGGGGAGCTGTTTTTT. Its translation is CFLPFLPGETGELFF.

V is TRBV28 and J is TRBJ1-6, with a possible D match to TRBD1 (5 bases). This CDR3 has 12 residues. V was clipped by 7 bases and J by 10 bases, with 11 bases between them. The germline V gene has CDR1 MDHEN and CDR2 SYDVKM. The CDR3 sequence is CASTGLNSPLHF. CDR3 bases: TGTGCCAGCACAGGGCTTAACTCACCCCTCCACTTT.

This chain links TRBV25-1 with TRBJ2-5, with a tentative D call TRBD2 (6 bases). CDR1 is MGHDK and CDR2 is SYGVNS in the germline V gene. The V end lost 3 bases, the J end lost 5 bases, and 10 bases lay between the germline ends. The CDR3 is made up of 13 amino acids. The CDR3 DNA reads TGTGCCAGCAGTGATTGGGCGGGGGAGACCCAGTACTTC. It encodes CASSDWAGETQYF.

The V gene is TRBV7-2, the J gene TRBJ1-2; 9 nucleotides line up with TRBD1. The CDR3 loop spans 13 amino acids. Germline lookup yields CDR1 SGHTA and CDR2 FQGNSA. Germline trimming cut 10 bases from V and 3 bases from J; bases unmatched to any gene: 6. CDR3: CATSRDRDYGYTF. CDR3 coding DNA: TGTGCCACCTCCCGGGACAGGGACTATGGCTACACCTTC.

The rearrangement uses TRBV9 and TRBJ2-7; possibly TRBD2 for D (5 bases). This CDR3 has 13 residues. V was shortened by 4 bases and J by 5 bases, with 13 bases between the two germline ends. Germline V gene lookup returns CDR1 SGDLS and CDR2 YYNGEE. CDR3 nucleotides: TGTGCCAGCAGCCCGCCGCTAGCAGACGAGCAGTACTTC. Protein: CASSPPLADEQYF.

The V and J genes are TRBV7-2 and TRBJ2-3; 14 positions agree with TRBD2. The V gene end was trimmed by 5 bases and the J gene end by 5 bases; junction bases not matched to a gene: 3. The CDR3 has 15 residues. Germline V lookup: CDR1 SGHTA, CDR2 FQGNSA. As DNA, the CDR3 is TGTGCCAGCAGCCAGGGACTAGCGGGAGAAGATACGCAGTATTTT. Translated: CASSQGLAGEDTQYF.

The CDR3 bases are TGTGCCAGCAGCCAAGATCAGGGTAGCGGATTCCCCTACGAGCAGTACTTC. Translating it yields CASSQDQGSGFPYEQYF. The chain recombines TRBV4-2 with TRBJ2-7; maybe TRBD2 (6 bases). Trimming cost V 0 bases and J 2 bases, with 17 bases left between them. The length of the CDR3 is 17 residues. Germline CDR1 reads LGHNA; CDR2 reads YNFKEQ.

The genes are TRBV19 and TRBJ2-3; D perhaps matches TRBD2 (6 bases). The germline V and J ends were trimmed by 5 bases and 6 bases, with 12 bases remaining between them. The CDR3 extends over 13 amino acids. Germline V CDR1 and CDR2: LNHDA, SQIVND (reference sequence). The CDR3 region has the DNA TGTGCCAGTAGTTTCGGGACTTTTGATACGCAGTATTTT. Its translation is CASSFGTFDTQYF.

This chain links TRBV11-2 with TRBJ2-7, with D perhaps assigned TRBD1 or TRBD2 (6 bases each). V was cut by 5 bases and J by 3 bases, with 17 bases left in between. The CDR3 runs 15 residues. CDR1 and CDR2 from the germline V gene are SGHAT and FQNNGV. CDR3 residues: CASSLKGGSGYEQYF. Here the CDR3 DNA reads TGTGCCAGCAGCCTAAAAGGGGGGTCTGGCTACGAGCAGTACTTC.

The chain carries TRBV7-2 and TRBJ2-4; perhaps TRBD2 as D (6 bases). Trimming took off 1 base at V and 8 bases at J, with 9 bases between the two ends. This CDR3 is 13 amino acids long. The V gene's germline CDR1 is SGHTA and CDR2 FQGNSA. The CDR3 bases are TGTGCCAGCAGCTTAGGACTAGAAGACATTCAGTACTTC. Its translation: CASSLGLEDIQYF.

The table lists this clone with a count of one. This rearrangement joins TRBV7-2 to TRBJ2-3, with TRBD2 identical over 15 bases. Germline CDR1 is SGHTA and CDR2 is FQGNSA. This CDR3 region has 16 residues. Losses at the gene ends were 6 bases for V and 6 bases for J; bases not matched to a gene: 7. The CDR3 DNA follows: TGTGCCAGCAGACGGACTAGCGGGAGGGCCTTTGATACGCAGTATTTT. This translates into CASRRTSGRAFDTQYF.

CDR3 protein: CASSWGTSGNPYEQYF. The CDR3 nucleotides are TGTGCCAGCAGCTGGGGGACTAGCGGGAACCCCTACGAGCAGTACTTC. The V and J genes are TRBV5-6 and TRBJ2-7, with 13 bases identical to TRBD2. V shed 3 bases, J shed 2 bases, and the junction held 5 bases outside the gene matches. The length of the CDR3 is 16 residues. Germline lookup yields CDR1 SGHDT and CDR2 YYEEEE.

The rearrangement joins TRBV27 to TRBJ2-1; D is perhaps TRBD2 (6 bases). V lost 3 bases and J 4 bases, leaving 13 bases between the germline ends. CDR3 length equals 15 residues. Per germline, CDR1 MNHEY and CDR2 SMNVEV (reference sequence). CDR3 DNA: TGTGCCAGCAGTTTTGTGGGGACTGGGTACAATGAGCAGTTCTTC. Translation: CASSFVGTGYNEQFF.

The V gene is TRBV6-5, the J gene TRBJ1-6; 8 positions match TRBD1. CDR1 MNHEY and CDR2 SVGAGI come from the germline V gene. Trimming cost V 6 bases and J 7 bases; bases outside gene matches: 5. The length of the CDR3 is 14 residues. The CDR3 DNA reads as TGTGCCAGCAGGAGGGACAGGACGAATTCACCCCTCCACTTT. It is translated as CASRRDRTNSPLHF.

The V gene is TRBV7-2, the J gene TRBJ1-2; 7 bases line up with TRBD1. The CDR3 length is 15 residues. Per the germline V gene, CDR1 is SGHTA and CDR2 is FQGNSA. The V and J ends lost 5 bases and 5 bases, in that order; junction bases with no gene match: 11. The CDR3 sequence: CASSARDRAVYGYTF. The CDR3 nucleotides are TGTGCCAGCAGCGCGCGTGACAGGGCCGTGTATGGCTACACCTTC. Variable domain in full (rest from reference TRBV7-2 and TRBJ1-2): GAGVSQSPSNKVTEKGKDVELRCDPISGHTALYWYRQSLGQGLEFLIYFQGNSAPDKSGLPSDRFSAERTGGSVSTLTIQRTQQEDSAVYLCASSARDRAVYGYTFGSGTRLTVV.

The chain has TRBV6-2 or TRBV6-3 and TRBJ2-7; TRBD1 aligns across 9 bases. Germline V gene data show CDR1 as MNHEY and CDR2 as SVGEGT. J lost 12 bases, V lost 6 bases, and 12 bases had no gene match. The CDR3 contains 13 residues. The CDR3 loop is CASSFAGTGSLYF. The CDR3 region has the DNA TGTGCCAGCAGCTTCGCCGGGACAGGGTCTCTGTACTTC.

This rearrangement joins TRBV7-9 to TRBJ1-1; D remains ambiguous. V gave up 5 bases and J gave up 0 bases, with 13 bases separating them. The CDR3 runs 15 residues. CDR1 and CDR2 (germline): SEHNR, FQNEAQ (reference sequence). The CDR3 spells CASSPALLMNTEAFF. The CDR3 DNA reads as TGTGCCAGCAGCCCCGCCCTTTTAATGAACACTGAAGCTTTCTTT.

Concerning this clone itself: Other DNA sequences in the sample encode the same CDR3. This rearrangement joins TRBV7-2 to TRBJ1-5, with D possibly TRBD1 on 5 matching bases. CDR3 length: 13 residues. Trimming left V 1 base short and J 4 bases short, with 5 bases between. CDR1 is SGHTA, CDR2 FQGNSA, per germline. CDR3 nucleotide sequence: TGTGCCAGCAGCTTAGGACAGAATCAGCCCCAGCATTTT. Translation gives CASSLGQNQPQHF.

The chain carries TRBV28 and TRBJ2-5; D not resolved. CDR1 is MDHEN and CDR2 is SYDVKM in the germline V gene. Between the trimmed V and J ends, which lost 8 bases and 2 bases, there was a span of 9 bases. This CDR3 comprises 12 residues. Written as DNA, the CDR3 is TGTGCCAGCCACTTGACGCAAGAGACCCAGTACTTC. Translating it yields CASHLTQETQYF.

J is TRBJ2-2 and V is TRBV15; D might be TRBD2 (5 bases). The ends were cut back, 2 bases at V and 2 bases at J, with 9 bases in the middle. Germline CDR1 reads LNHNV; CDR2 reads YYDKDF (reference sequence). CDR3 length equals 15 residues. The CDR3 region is CATSRLRVNTGELFF. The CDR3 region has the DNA TGTGCCACCAGCAGACTGAGGGTTAACACCGGGGAGCTGTTTTTT.

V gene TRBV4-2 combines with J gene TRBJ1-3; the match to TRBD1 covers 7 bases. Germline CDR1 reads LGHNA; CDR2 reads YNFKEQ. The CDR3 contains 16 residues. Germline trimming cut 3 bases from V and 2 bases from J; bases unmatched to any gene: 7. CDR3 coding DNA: TGTGCCAGCAGCCAGGCAGGGGGTAGTACTGGAAACACCATATATTTT. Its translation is CASSQAGGSTGNTIYF.

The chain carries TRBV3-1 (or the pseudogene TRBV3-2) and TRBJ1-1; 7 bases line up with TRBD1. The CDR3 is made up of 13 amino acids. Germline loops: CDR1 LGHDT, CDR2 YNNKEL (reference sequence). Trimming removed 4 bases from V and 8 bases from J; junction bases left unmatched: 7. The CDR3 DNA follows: TGTGCCAGCAGCCGAGGTACAGGGGACGAAGCTTTCTTT. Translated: CASSRGTGDEAFF.

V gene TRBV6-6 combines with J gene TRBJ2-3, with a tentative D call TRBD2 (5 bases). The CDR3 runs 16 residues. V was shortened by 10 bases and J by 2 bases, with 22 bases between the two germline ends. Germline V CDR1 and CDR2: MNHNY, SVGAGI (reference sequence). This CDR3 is CATFRENHRDTDTQYF. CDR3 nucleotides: TGTGCCACCTTCCGGGAAAACCATCGTGACACAGATACGCAGTATTTT.